Listed here are 13 T cell receptor beta chains from one sample, sequenced in a study of OX40 agonist ivuxolimab in advanced cancers. Assay used: immunoSEQ multiplex PCR; TCRdb lists only in-frame clones, some missing. The repertoire holds 65,000 to 90,000 clones, with about 94% as singletons. Sequencing was performed on CD4+ or CD8+ T cells sorted from blood, taken in a trial of the OX40 agonist ivuxolimab. These receptors all stem from an adult with an advanced solid tumor such as melanoma, head and neck, liver or kidney cancer.

The sample holds one count of this clone. The V call is TRBV11-2, the J call TRBJ1-1; D is perhaps TRBD1 (5 bases). The length of the CDR3 is 14 residues. The germline gives CDR1 SGHAT, CDR2 FQNNGV. V was trimmed by 5 bases and J by 6 bases, leaving 16 bases between them. The CDR3 DNA follows: TGTGCCAGCAGCCCCGCTCCCAGGGCGCCTGAAGCTTTCTTT. Its translation: CASSPAPRAPEAFF.

CDR3 sequence reads: CASSTPRDSYDYEQYF. The CDR3 nucleotides read TGTGCCAGTAGCACACCCCGGGACAGTTACGACTACGAGCAGTACTTC. The chain is built from TRBV19 and TRBJ2-7, with TRBD1 identical over 7 bases. Unmatched junction bases numbered 14, after V lost 6 bases and J lost 3 bases. CDR1 LNHDA and CDR2 SQIVND come from the germline V gene (reference sequence). The CDR3 spans 16 residues.

The chain uses TRBV7-2 and TRBJ1-2; 7 nucleotides agree with TRBD1. J was trimmed by 2 bases and V by 2 bases; bases with no gene match: 8. This CDR3 has 16 amino acids. Germline loops: CDR1 SGHTA, CDR2 FQGNSA. The CDR3 here is CASSLLFGTENYGYTF. The CDR3 DNA is TGTGCCAGCAGCTTATTATTCGGGACAGAAAACTATGGCTACACCTTC.

The rearrangement joins TRBV6-5 to TRBJ1-2; TRBD1 matches at 9 bases. Germline values: CDR1 MNHEY, CDR2 SVGAGI. The CDR3 extends over 13 amino acids. The ends lost 5 bases at V and 2 bases at J; junction bases unmatched: 0. CDR3 in DNA: TGTGCCAGCAGTGACAGGGGGAACTATGGCTACACCTTC. This encodes CASSDRGNYGYTF.

The CDR3 DNA sequence: TGTGCCAGCGGAGGACTAGGATCAGCAGATACGCAGTATTTT. Protein product: CASGGLGSADTQYF. The chain links TRBV5-4 to TRBJ2-3; TRBD2 matches at 7 bases. Trimming took 7 bases from V and 4 from J; bases not matched to a gene: 9. This CDR3 has 14 amino acids. CDR1 SGHNT and CDR2 YYREEE come from the germline V gene (reference sequence).

The genes are TRBV5-5 and TRBJ2-7; unclear D gene. V lost 0 bases and J 2 bases, leaving 12 bases between the germline ends. Germline CDR1 reads SGHKS; CDR2 reads YYEKEE (reference sequence). The CDR3 is 15 amino acids. CDR3 protein: CASSLGQNLAYEQYF. DNA of the CDR3: TGTGCCAGCAGCTTGGGGCAGAACCTTGCCTACGAGCAGTACTTC.

The rearrangement links TRBV5-5 to TRBJ2-1; 11 bases line up with TRBD1. With V trimmed by 3 bases and J by 6 bases, 2 bases remained unmatched. The germline V gene encodes CDR1 SGHKS and CDR2 YYEKEE (reference sequence). CDR3 length: 14 amino acids. Written as DNA, the CDR3 is TGTGCCAGCAGCTGGACAGGGGGCCCCAATGAGCAGTTCTTC. This encodes CASSWTGGPNEQFF.

This clone was counted a single time. The chain links TRBV28 to TRBJ2-3, with 13 bases fitting TRBD2. Germline loops: CDR1 MDHEN, CDR2 SYDVKM. The length of the CDR3 is 17 residues. Trimming cost V 2 bases and J 2 bases; bases outside gene matches: 4. The CDR3 DNA sequence: TGTGCCAGCAGTTTAGGACTAGCGGGGGCCCTCACAGATACGCAGTATTTT. It specifies CASSLGLAGALTDTQYF.

The chain couples TRBV7-2 to TRBJ2-2; D unclear. CDR3 length equals 16 residues. From germline, CDR1 is SGHTA and CDR2 FQGNSA. Deletions cut 6 bases from V and 0 bases from J, with 14 bases between. This CDR3 is CASRSPSSSNTGELFF. CDR3 coding DNA: TGTGCCAGCAGGTCCCCATCTAGTTCGAACACCGGGGAGCTGTTTTTT.

This chain joins TRBV10-3 and TRBJ2-3; tentatively, D is TRBD1 (5 bases). This CDR3 region has 17 residues. Trimming pared 2 bases from V and 1 base from J, leaving 16 bases between. CDR1 and CDR2 from the germline V gene are ENHRY and SYGVKD. This chain's CDR3 is CAISEPIVGVGTDTQYF. CDR3 coding DNA: TGTGCCATCAGTGAGCCGATAGTAGGGGTTGGCACAGATACGCAGTATTTT.

The V gene is TRBV30, the J gene TRBJ1-5, with a possible D match to TRBD1 (6 bases). V was trimmed by 5 bases and J by 0 bases, leaving 11 bases between them. This CDR3 is built from 14 residues. Germline assignment: CDR1 GTSNPN and CDR2 SVGIG (reference sequence). The CDR3 DNA reads as TGTGCCTGGTCCCCAGGGGTTAGCAATCAGCCCCAGCATTTT. The encoded protein is CAWSPGVSNQPQHF.

The chain recombines TRBV28 with TRBJ2-3; D not resolved. Trimming pared 11 bases from V and 1 base from J, leaving 16 bases between. The germline CDR1 and CDR2 sequences are MDHEN and SYDVKM. The CDR3 is 14 amino acids. The CDR3 spells CAGSSVGGTDTQYF. CDR3 coding DNA: TGTGCCGGATCTAGTGTTGGGGGCACAGATACGCAGTATTTT.

This clone was seen a handful of times. The chain recombines TRBV19 with TRBJ1-1; D gene uncertain. CDR3 size: 12 residues. CDR1 LNHDA and CDR2 SQIVND come from the germline V gene (reference sequence). The V end was cut by 3 bases, the J end by 4 bases, with 6 bases between. CDR3 bases: TGTGCCAGTAGTATCGCGTTCACTGAAGCTTTCTTT. Amino acid sequence: CASSIAFTEAFF.